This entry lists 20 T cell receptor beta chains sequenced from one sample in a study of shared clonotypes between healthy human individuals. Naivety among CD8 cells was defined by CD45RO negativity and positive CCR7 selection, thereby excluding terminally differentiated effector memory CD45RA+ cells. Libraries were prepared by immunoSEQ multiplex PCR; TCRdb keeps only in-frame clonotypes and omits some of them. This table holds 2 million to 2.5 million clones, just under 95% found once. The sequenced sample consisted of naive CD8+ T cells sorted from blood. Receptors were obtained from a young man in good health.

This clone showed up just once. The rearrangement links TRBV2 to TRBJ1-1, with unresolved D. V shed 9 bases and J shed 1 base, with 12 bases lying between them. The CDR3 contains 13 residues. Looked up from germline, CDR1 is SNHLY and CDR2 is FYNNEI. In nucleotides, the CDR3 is TGTGCCAGTCTTGTTGGAGGGAACACTGAAGCTTTCTTT. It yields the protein CASLVGGNTEAFF.

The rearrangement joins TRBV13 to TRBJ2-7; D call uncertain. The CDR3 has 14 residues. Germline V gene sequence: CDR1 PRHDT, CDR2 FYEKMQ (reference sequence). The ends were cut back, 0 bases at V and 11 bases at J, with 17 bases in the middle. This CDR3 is CASSLGNVAKEEYF. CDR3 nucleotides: TGTGCCAGCAGCTTAGGAAATGTCGCAAAAGAGGAGTACTTC. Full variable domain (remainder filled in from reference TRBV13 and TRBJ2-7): AAGVIQSPRHLIKEKRETATLKCYPIPRHDTVYWYQQGPGQDPQFLISFYEKMQSDKGSIPDRFSAQQFSDYHSELNMSSLELGDSALYFCASSLGNVAKEEYFGPGTRLTVT.

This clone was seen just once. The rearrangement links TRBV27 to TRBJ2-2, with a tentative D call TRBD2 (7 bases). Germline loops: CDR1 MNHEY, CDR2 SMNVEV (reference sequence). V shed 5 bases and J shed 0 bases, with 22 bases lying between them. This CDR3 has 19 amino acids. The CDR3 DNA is TGTGCCAGCAGTCCCACCCATCCAGGGGAGGGAACGAACACCGGGGAGCTGTTTTTT. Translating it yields CASSPTHPGEGTNTGELFF.

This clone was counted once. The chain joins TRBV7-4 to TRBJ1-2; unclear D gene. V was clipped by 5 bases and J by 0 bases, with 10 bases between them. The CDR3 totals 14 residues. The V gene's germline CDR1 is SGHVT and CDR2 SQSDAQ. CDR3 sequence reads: CASSPKAPNYGYTF. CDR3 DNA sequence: TGTGCCAGCAGCCCCAAAGCCCCTAACTATGGCTACACCTTC.

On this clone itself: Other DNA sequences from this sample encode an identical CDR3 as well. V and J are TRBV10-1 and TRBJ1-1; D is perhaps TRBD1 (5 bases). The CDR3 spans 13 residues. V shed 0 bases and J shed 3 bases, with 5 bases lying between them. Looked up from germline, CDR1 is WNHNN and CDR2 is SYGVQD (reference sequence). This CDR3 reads CASSESGDTEAFF. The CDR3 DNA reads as TGCGCCAGCAGTGAGTCGGGGGACACTGAAGCTTTCTTT.

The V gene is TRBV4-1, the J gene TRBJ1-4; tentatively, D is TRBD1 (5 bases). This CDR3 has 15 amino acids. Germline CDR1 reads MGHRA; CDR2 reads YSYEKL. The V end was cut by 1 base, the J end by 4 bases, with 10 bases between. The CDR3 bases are TGCGCCAGCAGCCAAGGTGGGGGTAATAATGAAAAACTGTTTTTT. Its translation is CASSQGGGNNEKLFF.

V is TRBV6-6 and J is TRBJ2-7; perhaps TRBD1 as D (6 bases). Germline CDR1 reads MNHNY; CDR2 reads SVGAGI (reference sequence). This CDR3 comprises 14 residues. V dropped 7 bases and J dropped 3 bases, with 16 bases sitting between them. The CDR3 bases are TGTGCCAGCAACCACCCGGGACATCACTACGAGCAGTACTTC. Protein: CASNHPGHHYEQYF.

CDR3 loop: CSVMGQGSLYEQYF. CDR3 DNA sequence: TGCAGCGTTATGGGACAGGGGTCGCTCTACGAGCAGTACTTC. This chain connects TRBV29-1 to TRBJ2-7; 10 bases are a match to TRBD1. V lost 5 bases to trimming and J lost 3 bases; unmatched junction nucleotides: 7. The CDR3 consists of 14 residues. CDR1 is SQVTM and CDR2 is ANQGSEA in the germline V gene.

CDR3 bases: TGTGCCAGCAGTTTCGACCCAGGGGGAGGCTACACCTTC. This codes for CASSFDPGGGYTF. The V and J genes are TRBV27 and TRBJ1-2, with 7 bases lining up with TRBD1. From germline, CDR1 is MNHEY and CDR2 SMNVEV (reference sequence). The V segment lost 3 bases and the J segment 8 bases; nucleotides outside the gene matches: 6. The CDR3 spans 13 residues.

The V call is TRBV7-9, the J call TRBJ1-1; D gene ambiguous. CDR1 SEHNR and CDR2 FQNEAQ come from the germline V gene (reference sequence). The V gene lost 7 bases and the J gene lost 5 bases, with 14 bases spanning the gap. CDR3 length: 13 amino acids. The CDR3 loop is CASIREAGTEAFF. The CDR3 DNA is TGTGCCAGCATCCGAGAGGCTGGGACTGAAGCTTTCTTT.

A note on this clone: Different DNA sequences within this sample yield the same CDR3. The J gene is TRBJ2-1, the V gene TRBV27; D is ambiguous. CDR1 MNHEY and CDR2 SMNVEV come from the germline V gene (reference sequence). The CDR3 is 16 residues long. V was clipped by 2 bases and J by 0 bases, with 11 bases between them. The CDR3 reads CASSLLAGSSYNEQFF. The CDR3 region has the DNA TGTGCCAGCAGTTTACTCGCAGGTAGCTCCTACAATGAGCAGTTCTTC.

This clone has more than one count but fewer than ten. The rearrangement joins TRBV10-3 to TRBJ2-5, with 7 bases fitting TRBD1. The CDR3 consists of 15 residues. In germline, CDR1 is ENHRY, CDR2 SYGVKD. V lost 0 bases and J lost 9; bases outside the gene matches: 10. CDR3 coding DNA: TGTGCCATCAGTGAGTCTGGCACAGGCCAGGGGGCCCAGTACTTC. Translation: CAISESGTGQGAQYF.

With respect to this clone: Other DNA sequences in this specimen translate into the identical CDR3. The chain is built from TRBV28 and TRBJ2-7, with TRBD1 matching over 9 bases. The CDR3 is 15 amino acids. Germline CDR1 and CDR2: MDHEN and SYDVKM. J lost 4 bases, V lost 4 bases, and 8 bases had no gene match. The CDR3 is CASSSTGTGTYEQYF. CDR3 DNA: TGTGCCAGCAGTTCCACCGGGACAGGGACTTACGAGCAGTACTTC.

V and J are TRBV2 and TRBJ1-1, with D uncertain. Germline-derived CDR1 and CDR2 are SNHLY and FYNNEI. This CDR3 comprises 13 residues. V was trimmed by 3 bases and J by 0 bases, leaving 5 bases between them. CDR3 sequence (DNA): TGTGCCAGCAGTGAGTATGTGAACACTGAAGCTTTCTTT. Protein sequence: CASSEYVNTEAFF.

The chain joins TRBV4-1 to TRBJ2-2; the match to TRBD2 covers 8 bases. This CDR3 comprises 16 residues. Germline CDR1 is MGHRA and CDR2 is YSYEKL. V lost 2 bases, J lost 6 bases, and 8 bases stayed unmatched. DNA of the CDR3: TGCGCCAGCAGCCAAAGTGCAGCGGGAGAAGCCGGGGAGCTGTTTTTT. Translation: CASSQSAAGEAGELFF.

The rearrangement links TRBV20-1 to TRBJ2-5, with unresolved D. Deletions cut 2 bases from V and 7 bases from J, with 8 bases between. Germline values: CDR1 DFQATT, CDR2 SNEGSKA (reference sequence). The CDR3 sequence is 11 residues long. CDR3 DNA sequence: TGCAGTGCTAGATCTGTAGGGACCCAGTACTTC. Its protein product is CSARSVGTQYF.

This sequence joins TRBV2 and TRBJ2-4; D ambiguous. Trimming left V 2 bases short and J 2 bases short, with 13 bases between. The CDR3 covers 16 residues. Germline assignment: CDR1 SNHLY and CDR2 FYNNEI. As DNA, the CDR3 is TGTGCCAGCAGTGAATTGGTACTGACCCCCAAAAACATTCAGTACTTC. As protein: CASSELVLTPKNIQYF.

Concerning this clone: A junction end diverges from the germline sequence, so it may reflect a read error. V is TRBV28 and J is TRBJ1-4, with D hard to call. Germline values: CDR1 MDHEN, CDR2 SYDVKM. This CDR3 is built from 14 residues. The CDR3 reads CASSLPYPPNYSVF. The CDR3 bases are TGTGCCAGCAGTTTACCCTATCCCCCGAATTATTCGGTTTTT.

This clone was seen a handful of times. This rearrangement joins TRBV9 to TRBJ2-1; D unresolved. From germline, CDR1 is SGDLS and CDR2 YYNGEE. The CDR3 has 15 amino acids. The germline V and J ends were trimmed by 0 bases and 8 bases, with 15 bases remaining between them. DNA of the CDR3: TGTGCCAGCAGCGTAGTCGGCCTAGAAGTCGATGAGCAGTTCTTC. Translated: CASSVVGLEVDEQFF.

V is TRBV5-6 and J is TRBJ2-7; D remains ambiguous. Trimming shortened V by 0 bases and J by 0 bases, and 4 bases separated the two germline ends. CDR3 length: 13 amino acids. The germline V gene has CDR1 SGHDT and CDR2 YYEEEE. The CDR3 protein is CASSLELSYEQYF. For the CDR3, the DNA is TGTGCCAGCAGCTTGGAACTCTCCTACGAGCAGTACTTC.